The 19 T cell receptor beta chains listed next were all sequenced from one sample in a study of T-cell memory formation after mild COVID-19. TCRdb re-analysed the 5' RACE reads in MiXCR, keeping a single row per CDR3 protein. The table shows 250,000 to 300,000 distinct CDR3 sequences, with roughly 15% occurring only once. What was sequenced was PBMCs or a T cell subset sorted from them (not recorded which). These receptors were collected from a man between 18 and 35 years old who had mild COVID-19 (a few samples of this study predate the infection). Cell type and time point are not known.

This clonotype was detected a few times. The chain recombines TRBV6-6 with TRBJ1-1, with D possibly matching TRBD1 (6 bases). Trimming removed 2 bases at V and 11 bases at J, with 15 bases between. The CDR3 consists of 13 residues. Germline V CDR1 and CDR2: MNHNY, SVGAGI (reference sequence). CDR3 DNA sequence: TGTGCCAGCAGTTACGGGACAAGCGTCCCCGCTTTCTTT. Translating gives CASSYGTSVPAFF.

This clonotype was detected many times. The V and J genes are TRBV19 and TRBJ2-1; D gene uncertain. Per germline, CDR1 LNHDA and CDR2 SQIVND (reference sequence). V lost 3 bases and J 0 bases, leaving 6 bases between the germline ends. The CDR3 is made up of 14 amino acids. The CDR3 bases are TGTGCCAGTAGTATGTCTAGCTCCTACAATGAGCAGTTCTTC. Protein sequence: CASSMSSSYNEQFF. Full variable domain (missing parts from reference TRBV19 and TRBJ2-1): DGGITQSPKYLFRKEGQNVTLSCEQNLNHDAMYWYRQDPGQGLRLIYYSQIVNDFQKGDIAEGYSVSREKKESFPLTVTSAQKNPTAFYLCASSMSSSYNEQFFGPGTRLTVL.

The table lists this clonotype with many counts. The chain employs TRBV6-6 and TRBJ2-4; TRBD1 aligns across 11 bases. The CDR3 has 15 residues. V was pared by 5 bases and J by 8 bases, with 8 bases of the junction left unmatched. The germline V gene has CDR1 MNHNY and CDR2 SVGAGI (reference sequence). The CDR3 sequence: CASSKGGTGGDIQYF. For the CDR3, the DNA is TGTGCCAGCAGTAAGGGAGGGACAGGGGGGGACATTCAGTACTTC.

This clonotype was picked up a small number of times. The chain recombines TRBV7-9 with TRBJ2-3, with unresolved D. Germline values: CDR1 SEHNR, CDR2 FQNEAQ (reference sequence). The CDR3 has 15 residues. V lost 2 bases and J lost 0, with 9 bases in between. The CDR3 DNA is TGTGCCAGCAGCTTAATGCCGAAGAGCACAGATACGCAGTATTTT. This codes for CASSLMPKSTDTQYF.

This clonotype was observed a few times. The rearrangement joins TRBV7-6 to TRBJ2-5, with 9 bases aligning to TRBD2. From germline, CDR1 is SGHVS and CDR2 FNYEAQ. The length of the CDR3 is 15 residues. Losses at the gene ends were 6 bases for V and 3 bases for J; bases not matched to a gene: 8. CDR3 coding DNA: TGTGCCAGCAGTTATGGGGCTAGCGGGGAAGAGACCCAGTACTTC. Translating gives CASSYGASGEETQYF.

This clonotype was seen more than once but under ten times. The V call is TRBV7-2, the J call TRBJ2-5; 9 nucleotides match TRBD1. This CDR3 is 13 amino acids long. Germline V CDR1 and CDR2: SGHTA, FQGNSA. Losses at the gene ends were 4 bases for V and 7 bases for J; bases not matched to a gene: 4. For the CDR3, the DNA is TGTGCCAGCAGCTACGACAGGGGGAGGACCCAGTACTTC. Its protein is CASSYDRGRTQYF.

The genes are TRBV6-2 or TRBV6-3 and TRBJ1-5; TRBD1 is a possible D gene (5 bases). This CDR3 comprises 14 residues. V gave up 0 bases and J gave up 7 bases, with 10 bases separating them. CDR1 is MNHEY and CDR2 is SVGEGT in the germline V gene. The CDR3 sequence is CASSYSQGWQPQHF. The CDR3 DNA reads as TGTGCCAGCAGTTACTCGCAGGGTTGGCAGCCCCAGCATTTT.

This clonotype was detected only a few times. In nucleotides, the CDR3 is TGTGCCAGCAGTTACGGGGGTGGCACCCGGCCGTTCTTC. This gives the protein CASSYGGGTRPFF. The chain recombines TRBV6-5 with TRBJ2-1; D may correspond to TRBD1 or TRBD2 (5 bases each). The germline V and J ends were trimmed by 2 bases and 15 bases, with 17 bases remaining between them. The CDR3 covers 13 residues. Looked up from germline, CDR1 is MNHEY and CDR2 is SVGAGI.

This clonotype came up a few times. This chain uses TRBV30 with TRBJ1-2; TRBD1 is a possible D gene (6 bases). In germline, CDR1 is GTSNPN, CDR2 SVGIG (reference sequence). This CDR3 region has 11 residues. V was shortened by 8 bases and J by 8 bases, with 15 bases between the two germline ends. The DNA for the CDR3 is TGTGCCGATGGGGGCCCGAGAGGCTACACCTTC. The encoded protein is CADGGPRGYTF.

This clonotype occurred a few times. The chain recombines TRBV7-3 with TRBJ2-5, with 9 positions matching TRBD2. CDR1 SGHTA and CDR2 FQGTGA come from the germline V gene. This CDR3 spans 15 amino acids. After removal of 4 bases from V and 5 bases from J, the junction contained 8 bases not matched to a gene. This CDR3 reads CASSSGAGGLETQYF. In DNA, the CDR3 is TGTGCCAGCAGCTCCGGAGCGGGGGGCCTGGAGACCCAGTACTTC.

The CDR3 region is CSARSHANEQYF. As DNA, the CDR3 is TGCAGTGCTAGATCCCACGCGAACGAGCAGTACTTC. This chain joins TRBV20-1 and TRBJ2-7; D unresolved. The CDR3 length is 12 residues. Germline V gene lookup returns CDR1 DFQATT and CDR2 SNEGSKA (reference sequence). The germline V and J ends were trimmed by 2 bases and 5 bases, with 10 bases remaining between them.

The chain recombines TRBV7-2 with TRBJ1-2; D may be TRBD1 (5 bases). The V end was cut by 2 bases, the J end by 4 bases, with 14 bases between. Germline V gene lookup returns CDR1 SGHTA and CDR2 FQGNSA. The CDR3 consists of 15 residues. The CDR3 reads CASSLTTAGPYGYTF. For the CDR3, the DNA is TGTGCCAGCAGCTTAACGACAGCTGGTCCCTATGGCTACACCTTC.

This clonotype has more than one count but fewer than ten. The V and J genes are TRBV20-1 and TRBJ1-2, with unresolved D. CDR1 and CDR2 (germline): DFQATT, SNEGSKA (reference sequence). The CDR3 runs 14 residues. The V gene lost 6 bases and the J gene lost 4 bases, with 18 bases spanning the gap. CDR3 sequence reads: CSAAAGQGSYGYTF. The CDR3 nucleotides read TGCAGTGCCGCAGCCGGGCAAGGGTCCTATGGCTACACCTTC.

The chain couples TRBV7-9 to TRBJ2-1; D could derive from TRBD1 or TRBD2 (6 bases each). Germline V CDR1 and CDR2: SEHNR, FQNEAQ (reference sequence). V gave up 6 bases and J gave up 8 bases, with 14 bases separating them. The CDR3 spans 13 residues. The CDR3 sequence is CASRQGRRDEQFF. The CDR3 bases are TGTGCCAGCAGACAGGGTAGGAGGGATGAGCAGTTCTTC.

The genes are TRBV7-9 and TRBJ1-2; D not resolved. This CDR3 has 15 amino acids. Trimming stripped 1 base from V and 5 bases from J, with 14 bases between. The germline V gene encodes CDR1 SEHNR and CDR2 FQNEAQ (reference sequence). The CDR3 DNA sequence: TGTGCCAGCAGCTTAGAGGCCGGCCTGGTGTATGGCTACACCTTC. Its translation is CASSLEAGLVYGYTF.

This clonotype has a count of ten or more. J is TRBJ2-2 and V is TRBV7-8; TRBD1 might be the D (5 bases). The germline V and J ends were trimmed by 1 base and 6 bases, with 6 bases remaining between them. CDR1 is SGHVS, CDR2 FQNEAQ, per germline. The CDR3 totals 13 residues. The CDR3 nucleotides are TGTGCCAGCAGCTTAGTGGGGCCCGGGGAGCTGTTTTTT. Residues: CASSLVGPGELFF.

In this sample, this clonotype turned up a few times. The V call is TRBV7-9, the J call TRBJ1-4, with D possibly being TRBD1 (5 bases). Per the germline V gene, CDR1 is SEHNR and CDR2 is FQNEAQ (reference sequence). CDR3 length: 15 amino acids. The V and J ends lost 5 bases and 8 bases respectively, with 18 bases between them. The CDR3 here is CASSPVGDLREKLFF. Here the CDR3 DNA reads TGTGCCAGCAGCCCAGTGGGGGACCTCAGGGAAAAACTGTTTTTT.

The chain has TRBV20-1 and TRBJ2-7; D may be TRBD1 (6 bases). From germline, CDR1 is DFQATT and CDR2 SNEGSKA (reference sequence). The CDR3 has 13 amino acids. DNA of the CDR3: TGCAGTGTCAGACAGGATCCCTCCTCCGAGCAGTACGTC. Encoded protein: CSVRQDPSSEQYV.

V gene TRBV7-8 combines with J gene TRBJ2-7; tentative D call: TRBD2 (5 bases). V was clipped by 0 bases and J by 2 bases, with 8 bases between them. Germline V CDR1 and CDR2: SGHVS, FQNEAQ. The CDR3 loop spans 14 amino acids. The CDR3 spells CASSLARGAYEQYF. The CDR3 DNA reads TGTGCCAGCAGCTTAGCTCGGGGTGCCTACGAGCAGTACTTC.